These 17 T cell receptor beta chains were all obtained from the same sample, sequenced in a study of T cell changes during pregnancy in multiple sclerosis. The repertoire was sequenced with immunoSEQ multiplex PCR; TCRdb's copy has only in-frame clones and lacks some. This table holds 55,000 to 75,000 clones, around 93% found once. This specimen consisted of CD8+ T cells from peripheral blood mononuclear cells, obtained in the second trimester of pregnancy. Every receptor here comes from a female donor with multiple sclerosis, enrolled in a pregnancy study.

The chain recombines TRBV7-2 with TRBJ1-4, with 9 bases fitting TRBD1. The CDR3 totals 18 residues. The V and J ends lost 1 base and 3 bases, in that order; junction bases with no gene match: 9. Germline V gene sequence: CDR1 SGHTA, CDR2 FQGNSA. CDR3 nucleotides: TGTGCCAGCAGCTTAGGAAGGGACAGGGAGATGGCTAATGAAAAACTGTTTTTT. Protein sequence: CASSLGRDREMANEKLFF.

The V call is TRBV27, the J call TRBJ1-2; 7 bases are a match to TRBD1. The CDR3 spans 13 residues. Germline V CDR1 and CDR2: MNHEY, SMNVEV (reference sequence). Unmatched junction bases numbered 7, after V lost 8 bases and J lost 4 bases. The CDR3 DNA is TGTGCCAGCGGCCAGGGGGGCGGCTATGGCTACACCTTC. Protein: CASGQGGGYGYTF.

The V and J genes are TRBV4-1 and TRBJ1-2, with TRBD1 identical over 12 bases. Germline CDR1 and CDR2: MGHRA and YSYEKL. This CDR3 is built from 19 residues. V was clipped by 1 base and J by 1 base; unmatched bases: 10. CDR3 in amino acids: CASSQGIPGQGAHNYGYTF. The CDR3 DNA is TGCGCCAGCAGCCAAGGGATCCCGGGACAGGGGGCCCATAACTATGGCTACACCTTC.

The chain couples TRBV30 to TRBJ2-1, with D perhaps TRBD2 (5 bases). Trimming took off 2 bases at V and 4 bases at J, with 6 bases between the two ends. This CDR3 is 12 amino acids long. The germline CDR1 and CDR2 sequences are GTSNPN and SVGIG (reference sequence). CDR3 sequence (DNA): TGTGCCTGGAGTTGGGAGTACAATGAGCAGTTCTTC. It codes for CAWSWEYNEQFF.

This clone was counted once. V is TRBV7-6 and J is TRBJ2-3; 10 positions match TRBD2. The J segment lost 2 bases and the V segment lost 3 bases, leaving 11 bases of the junction unmatched. The CDR3 runs to 18 residues. CDR1 SGHVS and CDR2 FNYEAQ come from the germline V gene. The CDR3 region has the DNA TGTGCCAGCAGCTTGCTCCTAGCGGGGGTTTGGGACACAGATACGCAGTATTTT. Protein: CASSLLLAGVWDTDTQYF. The whole variable domain, filled in from reference TRBV7-6 and TRBJ2-3, reads GAGVSQSPRYKVTKRGQDVALRCDPISGHVSLYWYRQALGQGPEFLTYFNYEAQQDKSGLPNDRFSAERPEGSISTLTIQRTEQRDSAMYRCASSLLLAGVWDTDTQYFGPGTRLTVL.

This clone was detected only once. The chain is built from TRBV27 and TRBJ1-5, with 10 positions matching TRBD1. This CDR3 region has 14 residues. The germline gives CDR1 MNHEY, CDR2 SMNVEV (reference sequence). Germline trimming cut 1 base from V and 6 bases from J; bases unmatched to any gene: 0. The CDR3 bases are TGTGCCAGCAGTTTATGGACAGGGGGTCAGCCCCAGCATTTT. Its translation is CASSLWTGGQPQHF.

This clone was detected only once. This chain connects TRBV7-6 to TRBJ2-3; TRBD2 aligns across 7 bases. The V segment lost 7 bases and the J segment 1 base; nucleotides outside the gene matches: 5. CDR1 SGHVS and CDR2 FNYEAQ come from the germline V gene. CDR3 size: 14 residues. The CDR3 loop reads CASTVTSGTDTQYF. The CDR3 DNA is TGTGCCAGCACCGTTACTAGCGGCACAGATACGCAGTATTTT.

This chain joins TRBV30 and TRBJ2-3; TRBD2 might be the D (5 bases). CDR3 length: 13 residues. The germline V gene encodes CDR1 GTSNPN and CDR2 SVGIG (reference sequence). The V end lost 0 bases, the J end lost 3 bases, and 7 bases lay between the germline ends. The CDR3 sequence: CAWSVLDTDTQYF. Written as DNA, the CDR3 is TGTGCCTGGAGTGTACTAGATACAGATACGCAGTATTTT. Looking up the rest from reference TRBV30 and TRBJ2-3 gives the full variable domain: SQTIHQWPATLVQPVGSPLSLECTVEGTSNPNLYWYRQAAGRGLQLLFYSVGIGQISSEVPQNLSASRPQDRQFILSSKKLLLSDSGFYLCAWSVLDTDTQYFGPGTRLTVL.

The chain has TRBV9 and TRBJ1-1; D gene ambiguous. Germline V lookup: CDR1 SGDLS, CDR2 YYNGEE. The V and J ends lost 0 bases and 0 bases respectively, with 6 bases between them. The CDR3 covers 14 residues. The CDR3 is CASSVGGMNTEAFF. Written as DNA, the CDR3 is TGTGCCAGCAGCGTAGGAGGGATGAACACTGAAGCTTTCTTT.

This chain's CDR3 is CASSLRGQGNTEAFF. In DNA form, the CDR3 reads TGCGCCAGCAGCCTCCGGGGACAGGGTAACACTGAAGCTTTCTTT. The rearrangement joins TRBV5-1 to TRBJ1-1; 9 bases line up with TRBD1. With 4 bases clipped from V and 2 bases from J, the junction kept 6 bases outside the gene matches. This CDR3 has 15 amino acids. Per the germline V gene, CDR1 is SGHRS and CDR2 is YFSETQ.

Concerning this clone itself: Because the CDR3's place on the DNA is in doubt, the DNA is left out and the CDR3 is given as listed by TCRdb. The gene calls are TRBV11-2 and TRBJ1-4; the table's D call, TRBD1, was not checked against the DNA. Germline CDR1 is SGHAT and CDR2 is FQNNGV. The CDR3 is 13 residues long, ends included. This CDR3 reads CASSFGVGTVKVF.

This chain links TRBV27 with TRBJ2-3; no reliable D call. Germline assignment: CDR1 MNHEY and CDR2 SMNVEV (reference sequence). With 3 bases removed from V and 5 bases from J, the gap between germline ends came to 3 bases. This CDR3 spans 11 amino acids. In nucleotides, the CDR3 is TGTGCCAGCAGTTTGAGAGATACGCAGTATTTT. It yields the protein CASSLRDTQYF.

The gene calls are TRBV27 and TRBJ1-2, with D possibly matching TRBD1 (5 bases). The germline CDR1 and CDR2 sequences are MNHEY and SMNVEV (reference sequence). There are 15 residues in the CDR3. Trimming pared 2 bases from V and 0 bases from J, leaving 10 bases between. The CDR3 region is CASSLRTGANYGYTF. The CDR3 DNA is TGTGCCAGCAGTTTACGAACGGGGGCTAACTATGGCTACACCTTC.

This rearrangement joins TRBV13 to TRBJ2-7, with D hard to call. CDR3 size: 12 residues. V was shortened by 5 bases and J by 0 bases, with 5 bases between the two germline ends. Germline CDR1 is PRHDT and CDR2 is FYEKMQ (reference sequence). Here the CDR3 DNA reads TGTGCCAGCAGCGAGAGCTCCTACGAGCAGTACTTC. Translated, it gives CASSESSYEQYF.

The chain recombines TRBV7-2 with TRBJ2-1, with D possibly matching TRBD2 (6 bases). CDR1 is SGHTA and CDR2 is FQGNSA in the germline V gene. The CDR3 spans 13 residues. Trimming took 3 bases from V and 6 from J, leaving 9 bases between them. The CDR3 here is CASSLGGLNEQFF. The CDR3 DNA follows: TGTGCCAGCAGCTTGGGGGGACTCAATGAGCAGTTCTTC.

This sequence joins TRBV7-9 and TRBJ2-7; weak D call: TRBD1 (5 bases). The V end lost 5 bases, the J end lost 1 base, and 12 bases lay between the germline ends. The CDR3 loop spans 14 amino acids. Germline V CDR1 and CDR2: SEHNR, FQNEAQ (reference sequence). CDR3 in amino acids: CASSRQGGSYEQYF. The CDR3, as DNA: TGTGCCAGCAGCCGTCAGGGCGGATCCTACGAGCAGTACTTC.

This clone has a count of ten or more. The chain uses TRBV6-4 and TRBJ2-3; 7 nucleotides agree with TRBD1. Per germline, CDR1 MRHNA and CDR2 SNTAGT. CDR3 length: 13 amino acids. The junction had 6 bases not matched to a gene; V was cut back by 8 bases and J by 4 bases. The CDR3 DNA reads TGTGCCAGCGGGGACAGTGGGTCAGATACGCAGTATTTT. Amino acid sequence: CASGDSGSDTQYF.